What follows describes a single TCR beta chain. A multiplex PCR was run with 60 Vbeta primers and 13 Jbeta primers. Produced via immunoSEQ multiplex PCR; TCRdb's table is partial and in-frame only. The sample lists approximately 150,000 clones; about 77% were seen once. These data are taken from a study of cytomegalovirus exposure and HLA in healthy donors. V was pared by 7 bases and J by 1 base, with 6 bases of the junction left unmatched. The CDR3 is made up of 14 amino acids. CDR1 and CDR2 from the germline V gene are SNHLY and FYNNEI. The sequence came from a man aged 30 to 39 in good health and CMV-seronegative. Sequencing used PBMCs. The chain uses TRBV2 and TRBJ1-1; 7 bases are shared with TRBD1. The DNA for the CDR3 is TGTGCCAGCACCACAGGGGTGTGGAACACTGAAGCTTTCTTT. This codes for CASTTGVWNTEAFF.